This T cell receptor (beta chain) was sequenced in a study of human T cells and chemical hapten exposure. Study-level points and caveats: Sensitizing with DPC caused no change in TCRs above 1 in 1000 frequency.

In the original workflow: Sample TCR counts, which ranged from 23,224 to 690,600, had a median of approximately 100,000. TCRdb itself ran the RACE reads through MiXCR, one entry per CDR3 protein. TCRdb, not the authors, supplied the V and J calls. The repertoire consists of roughly 140,000 distinct CDR3 sequences, with approximately 12% occurring once and the leading ten covering around 1.4%. Time point described: patch test 2, 6 weeks after DPC sensitization. Treatment defined: therapeutic diphenylcyclopropenone sensitization with weekly scalp DPC. Blood collection took place prior to placing each patch test. Total RNA extraction was carried out from unfractionated whole blood. The CDR3 runs 14 residues. V lost 6 bases to trimming and J lost 9 bases; unmatched junction nucleotides: 8. Germline values: CDR1 SQVTM, CDR2 ANQGSEA. Remarks on this clonotype: Its antigen is currently unknown.

The sequence came from a woman aged 45-60 years with alopecia areata. Some clones in this sample may be carry-over from other donors' samples. This rearrangement joins TRBV29-1 to TRBJ2-1; 13 nucleotides line up with TRBD2. The sample was whole blood, taken in connection with sensitization to the hapten diphenylcyclopropenone (DPC). CDR3 residues: CSVWTSGRFGEQFF. DNA of the CDR3: TGCAGCGTCTGGACTAGCGGGAGATTCGGTGAGCAGTTCTTC.